There are a few counts of the clone carrying this T cell receptor beta chain. Its antigen remains unknown. CDR3 length equals 15 residues. Germline loops: CDR1 MNHNY, CDR2 SVGAGI (reference sequence). V was cut by 6 bases and J by 0 bases, with 11 bases left in between. In TCRdb, the PCR reads were re-called with MiXCR into one record per CDR3 protein. The sample lists about 320,000 distinct CDR3 sequences, roughly 24% occurring once. This sample is part of a study of molecular identifiers for immune sequencing clone quantification. Findings and limits, study-wide: Whereas clones above 20 RNA copies held under 1% of naive-cell molecules, they held over 97% of effector molecules.

The chain links TRBV6-6 to TRBJ2-2; D is possibly TRBD2 (5 bases). The clonotype comes from a human donor in good health. Some libraries in this study had Jurkat cell RNA spiked in. The sample comprised naive CD8+ T cells from blood, with Jurkat cell RNA spiked in. Documented subset: FACS-sorted CD8+CD4-CCR7+CD45RA+ naive T cells. CDR3 DNA sequence: TGTGCCAGCAGCACGGAGGCCCCGAACACCGGGGAGCTGTTTTTT. It specifies CASSTEAPNTGELFF.